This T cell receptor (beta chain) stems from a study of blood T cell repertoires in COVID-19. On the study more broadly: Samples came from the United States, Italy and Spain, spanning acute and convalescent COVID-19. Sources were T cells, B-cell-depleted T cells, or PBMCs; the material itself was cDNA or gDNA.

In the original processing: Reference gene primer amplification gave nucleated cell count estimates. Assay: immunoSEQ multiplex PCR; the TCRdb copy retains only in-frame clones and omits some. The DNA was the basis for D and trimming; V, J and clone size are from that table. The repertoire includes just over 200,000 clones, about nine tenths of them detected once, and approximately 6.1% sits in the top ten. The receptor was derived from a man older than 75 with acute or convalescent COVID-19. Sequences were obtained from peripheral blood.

The CDR3 bases are TGTGCCAGCAGTTACTCGCGGACAGGGGTAGCTTTCTTT. This gives the protein CASSYSRTGVAFF. The chain combines TRBV6-5 with TRBJ1-1; 9 bases are a match to TRBD1. This CDR3 is built from 13 residues. The V and J ends lost 0 bases and 10 bases, in that order; junction bases with no gene match: 3. CDR1 is MNHEY, CDR2 SVGAGI, per germline.